This T cell receptor beta chain originates from a study of metastatic and nonmetastatic thyroid tumors (dated by TCRdb to 2019 to 2021). With respect to the entire study: Repertoires were compared across peripheral blood and tumor or nodule tissue samples from malignant and benign thyroid patients.

Based on the germline V gene, the CDR1 and CDR2 sequences are MNHEY and SVGEGT. Germline trimming: 5 bases from V, 1 base from J; junction bases outside gene matches: 4. The CDR3 covers 14 residues, taking in both the cysteine and the phenylalanine. The retained sequence is limited to the CDR3, 42 bases, with the frame set at the first base. This clone showed up many times. Its antigen has not been determined. Qualities for individual bases were not recorded, and no much larger clone is one base off. Before undergoing thyroid surgery, none of the patients had been given any kind of treatment. Using T-cell receptor beta sequencing, the study looked back at clinical samples from patients collected from about 2012 to 2018. Library creation used PCR. The instrument was an Illumina HiSeq 4000. High-throughput sequencing was used to profile the TCR beta-chain CDR3 region of every patient. The authors' analysis ran thus. CDR3 differences across clinicopathological groups were used to build a classifier for discriminating distant-metastatic papillary thyroid cancer patients. To measure repertoire diversity the researchers used the Shannon index, while the Morisita-Horn index served to gauge how similar the tumor and blood repertoires were. TCRdb itself trimmed the public reads at Q25 with fastp, ran MiXCR and retained productive beta chains. The V and J calls, along with clone size, are taken from TCRdb and not from the paper's own processing. The sample contains roughly 25,000 clones, around a fifth of them found a single time. Over 25% of the sample goes to the ten largest clones.

The study at large found these results: TCR beta diversity was reported as significantly higher in malignant tumors than in benign nodules, in both blood and tumor samples.

This TCR came from a male donor with papillary thyroid cancer or a benign thyroid nodule (not recorded which). Some clones in this sample may be carry-over from other donors' samples. The sequence is built from TRBV6-2 or TRBV6-3 and TRBJ1-1, and 7 junctional nucleotides match TRBD1. The sequenced sample consisted of blood. The DNA sequence is as follows: TGTGCCAGCAGTCGAACAGGGGAGAACACTGAAGCTTTCTTT. It is translated as CASSRTGENTEAFF.